The 2 T cell receptor beta chains listed next were all sequenced from one sample in a study of T cell changes during pregnancy in multiple sclerosis. This table comes from immunoSEQ multiplex PCR, and its TCRdb copy is limited to in-frame clones, with some not included. The table shows 69,000 or so clones, with roughly 92% occurring only once. The source material was peripheral blood, sampled before pregnancy. The receptors were gathered from a female donor with multiple sclerosis, enrolled in a pregnancy study.

The chain is built from TRBV7-9 and TRBJ2-1, with TRBD2 identical over 11 bases. The CDR3 runs to 15 residues. V lost 6 bases to trimming and J lost 6 bases; unmatched junction nucleotides: 7. Germline CDR1 reads SEHNR; CDR2 reads FQNEAQ (reference sequence). The CDR3: CASRPPGLAANEQFF. DNA for the CDR3: TGTGCCAGCAGACCTCCGGGACTAGCGGCCAATGAGCAGTTCTTC.

V is TRBV5-1 and J is TRBJ2-5; 14 nucleotides agree with TRBD2. In germline, CDR1 is SGHRS, CDR2 YFSETQ. V shed 4 bases and J 2 bases; nucleotides not matched to a gene: 4. CDR3 length equals 16 residues. The CDR3 DNA is TGCGCCAGCAGCCTCTGGACTAGCGGGAGGCAAGAGACCCAGTACTTC. Encoded protein: CASSLWTSGRQETQYF.